This T cell receptor (beta chain) originates from a study of T cell responses to AZD1222 COVID-19 vaccine. Study-wide findings and caveats: The study found Spike-specific TCR breadth and depth rose after two AZD1222 doses.

A note on this clone: Its antigen is undetermined.

Germline V lookup: CDR1 SGHTA, CDR2 FQGNSA. V dropped 5 bases and J dropped 3 bases, with 18 bases sitting between them. The CDR3 length is 16 residues. Method: immunoSEQ multiplex PCR; TCRdb's copy keeps in-frame clones and lacks some. Of more than 100,000 clones listed, approximately 90% were seen once; the top ten hold 8% to 9.5%. The sequencing used peripheral blood, collected on day 0 of AZD1222 vaccination. The receptor's source is an adult in good health. This rearrangement joins TRBV7-2 to TRBJ2-3; D tentatively reads TRBD1 or TRBD2 (5 bases each). The CDR3 bases are TGTGCCAGCAGCCCTCAAATAGGGACGACGACAGATACGCAGTATTTT. Its translation is CASSPQIGTTTDTQYF.